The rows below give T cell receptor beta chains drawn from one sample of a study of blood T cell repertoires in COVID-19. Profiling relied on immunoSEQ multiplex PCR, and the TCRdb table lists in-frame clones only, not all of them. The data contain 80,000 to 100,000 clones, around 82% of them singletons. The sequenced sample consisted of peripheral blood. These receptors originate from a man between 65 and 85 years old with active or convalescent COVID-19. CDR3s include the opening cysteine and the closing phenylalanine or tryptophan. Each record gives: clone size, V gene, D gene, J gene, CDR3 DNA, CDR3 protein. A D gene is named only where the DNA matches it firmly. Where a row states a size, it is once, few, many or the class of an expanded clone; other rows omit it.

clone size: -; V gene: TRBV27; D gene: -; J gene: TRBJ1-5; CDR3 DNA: TGTGCAACAAGTAGAGGGATTAGGGATAGCAATCAGCCCCAGCATTTT; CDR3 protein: CATSRGIRDSNQPQHF
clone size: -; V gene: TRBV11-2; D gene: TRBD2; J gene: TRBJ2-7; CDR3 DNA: TGTGCCAGCAGCTTAGATCCTAGCGGGGGCTACGAGCAGTACTTC; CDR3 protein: CASSLDPSGGYEQYF
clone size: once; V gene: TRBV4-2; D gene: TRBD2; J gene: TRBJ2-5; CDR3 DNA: TGTGCCAGCAGCCAACGCGGGGGGGCCCAGGGAGAGACCCAGTACTTC; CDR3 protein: CASSQRGGAQGETQYF
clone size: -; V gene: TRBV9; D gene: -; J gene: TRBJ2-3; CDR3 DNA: TGTGCCAGCAGCGTAGGATCAGGGTCAGATACGCAGTATTTT; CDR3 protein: CASSVGSGSDTQYF
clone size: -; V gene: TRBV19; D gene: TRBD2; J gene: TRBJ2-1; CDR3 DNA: TGTGCCAGTGCTATGGGGGGGTACAATGAGCAGTTCTTC; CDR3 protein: CASAMGGYNEQFF
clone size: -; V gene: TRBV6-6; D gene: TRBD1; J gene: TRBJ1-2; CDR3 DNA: TGTGCCAGCACTCAGGGGGAACTTGGCTACACCTTC; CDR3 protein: CASTQGELGYTF
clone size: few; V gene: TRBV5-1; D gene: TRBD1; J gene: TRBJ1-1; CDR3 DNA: TGCGCCAGCAGCTTACCAACAGGGGGGAACACTGAAGCTTTCTTT; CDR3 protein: CASSLPTGGNTEAFF
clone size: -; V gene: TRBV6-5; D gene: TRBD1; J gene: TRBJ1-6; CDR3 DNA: TGTGCCAGCAGACGGGACAGGGACTATAATTCACCCCTCCACTTT; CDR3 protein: CASRRDRDYNSPLHF
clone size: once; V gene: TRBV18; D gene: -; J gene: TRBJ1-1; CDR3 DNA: TGTGCCAGCTCAAGATTCAGGGAAGTAACTGAAGCTTTCTTT; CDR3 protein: CASSRFREVTEAFF
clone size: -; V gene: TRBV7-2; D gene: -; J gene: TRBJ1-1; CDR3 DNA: TGTGCCAGCAGCTGGTACTTCCTGAACACTGAAGCTTTCTTT; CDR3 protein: CASSWYFLNTEAFF
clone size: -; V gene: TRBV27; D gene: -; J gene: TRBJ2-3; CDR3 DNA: TGTGCCAGCAGTTTACAGGAGGGAATCACAGATACGCAGTATTTT; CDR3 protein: CASSLQEGITDTQYF
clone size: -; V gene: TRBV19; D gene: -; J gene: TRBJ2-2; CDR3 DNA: TGTGCCAGTAGTCATTCAGGAAGATTCGTAGCCGGGGAGCTGTTTTTT; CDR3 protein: CASSHSGRFVAGELFF
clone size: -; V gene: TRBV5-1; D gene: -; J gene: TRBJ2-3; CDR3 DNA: TGCGCCAGCAGCCTGGTGGGGGCCCGCACAGATACGCAGTATTTT; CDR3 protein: CASSLVGARTDTQYF
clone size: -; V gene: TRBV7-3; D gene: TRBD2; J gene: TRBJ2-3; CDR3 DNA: TGTGCCAGCAGCCCATTAGCGGGGGGGCCAGATACGCAGTATTTT; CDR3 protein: CASSPLAGGPDTQYF
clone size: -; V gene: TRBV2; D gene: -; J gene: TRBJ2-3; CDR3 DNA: TGTGCCAGCAGTGAAAGGACATTTAGCACAGATACGCAGTATTTT; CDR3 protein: CASSERTFSTDTQYF
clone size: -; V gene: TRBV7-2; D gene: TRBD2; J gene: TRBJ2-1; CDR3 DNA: TGTGCCAGCAGCGCTACTAGCGGGGGGATGTACAATGAGCAGTTCTTC; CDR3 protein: CASSATSGGMYNEQFF
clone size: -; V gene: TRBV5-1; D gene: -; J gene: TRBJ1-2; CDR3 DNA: TGCGCCAGCAGCTTGCACAGGGAGACCGATGGCTACACCTTC; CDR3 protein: CASSLHRETDGYTF
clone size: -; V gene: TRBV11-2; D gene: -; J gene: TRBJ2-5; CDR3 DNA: TGTGCCAGCAGCCCCAGGCCGGGGGAGACCCAGTACTTC; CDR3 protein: CASSPRPGETQYF
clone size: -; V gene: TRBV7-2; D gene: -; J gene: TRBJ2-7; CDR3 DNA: TGTGCCAGCAGCCGGACAGCTGACTACGAGCAGTACTTC; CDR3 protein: CASSRTADYEQYF
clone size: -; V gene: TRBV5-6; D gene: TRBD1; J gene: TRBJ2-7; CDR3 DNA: TGTGCCAGCAACATACGGGACAGGGGGTACGAGCAGTACTTC; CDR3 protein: CASNIRDRGYEQYF
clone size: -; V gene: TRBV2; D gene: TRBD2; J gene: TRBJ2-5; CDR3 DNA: TGTGCCAGCAGTGCGGGGGGCCAGTACTTC; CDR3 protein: CASSAGGQYF
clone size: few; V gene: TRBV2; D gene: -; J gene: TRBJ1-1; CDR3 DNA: TGTGCCAGCAGGGTGGGCGTTTCTGAAGCTTTCTTT; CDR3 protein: CASRVGVSEAFF
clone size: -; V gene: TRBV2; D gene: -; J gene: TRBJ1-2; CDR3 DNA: TGTGCCAGCAGTCTCGACAGGCCCCGAAAGGATGGCTACACCTTC; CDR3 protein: CASSLDRPRKDGYTF
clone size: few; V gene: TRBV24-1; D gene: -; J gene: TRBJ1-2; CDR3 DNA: TGTGCCACCGGGGCAATCTATGGCTACACCTTC; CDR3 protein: CATGAIYGYTF
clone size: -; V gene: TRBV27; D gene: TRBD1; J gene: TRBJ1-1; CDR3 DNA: TGTGCCAGCAGTTTATCAGGGGGCTGGACTGAAGCTTTCTTT; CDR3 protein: CASSLSGGWTEAFF